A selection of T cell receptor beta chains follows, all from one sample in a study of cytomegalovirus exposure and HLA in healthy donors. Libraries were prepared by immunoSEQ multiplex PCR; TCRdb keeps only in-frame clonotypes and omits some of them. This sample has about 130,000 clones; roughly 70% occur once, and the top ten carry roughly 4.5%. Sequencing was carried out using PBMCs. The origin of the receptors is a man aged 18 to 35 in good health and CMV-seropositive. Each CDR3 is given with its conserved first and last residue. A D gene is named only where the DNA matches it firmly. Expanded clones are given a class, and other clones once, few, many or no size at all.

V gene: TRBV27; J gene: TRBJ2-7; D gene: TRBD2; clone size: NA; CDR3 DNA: TGTGCCAGCAGTTTACCCGGGAGGAAAGACGAGCAGTACTTC; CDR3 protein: CASSLPGRKDEQYF
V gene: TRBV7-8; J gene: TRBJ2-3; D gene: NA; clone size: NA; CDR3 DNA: TGTGCCAGCAGCTTAGCCGGGATTCAGGCAGATACGCAGTATTTT; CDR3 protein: CASSLAGIQADTQYF
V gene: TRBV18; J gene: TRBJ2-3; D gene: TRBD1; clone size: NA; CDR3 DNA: TGTGCCAGCTCTCCGACAGGGGGCCGCACAGATACGCAGTATTTT; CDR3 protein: CASSPTGGRTDTQYF
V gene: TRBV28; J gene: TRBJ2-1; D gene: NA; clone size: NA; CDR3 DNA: TGTGCCAGCAGCCGATATGGCGGGGTTTATGGTGAGCAGTTCTTC; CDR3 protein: CASSRYGGVYGEQFF
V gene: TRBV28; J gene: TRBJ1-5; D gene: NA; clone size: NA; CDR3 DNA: TGTGCCAGCACCCGGGGGGGGCAGCCCCAGCATTTT; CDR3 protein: CASTRGGQPQHF
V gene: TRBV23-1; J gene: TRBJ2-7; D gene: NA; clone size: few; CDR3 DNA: TGCGCCAGCAGTCGGGAACAGGACTACGAGCAGTACTTC; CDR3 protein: CASSREQDYEQYF
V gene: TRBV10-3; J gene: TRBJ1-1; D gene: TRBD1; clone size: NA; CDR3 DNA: TGTGCCATCAGCTCGGACAGGGGGATGAACACTGAAGCTTTCTTT; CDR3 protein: CAISSDRGMNTEAFF
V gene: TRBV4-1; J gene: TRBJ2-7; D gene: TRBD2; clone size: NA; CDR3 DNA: TGCGCCAGCAGCCAAGATCGGGGTGAGCGGGAGCCCCTCTCCTACGAGCAGTACTTC; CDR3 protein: CASSQDRGEREPLSYEQYF
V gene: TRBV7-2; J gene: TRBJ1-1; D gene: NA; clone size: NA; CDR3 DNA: TGTGCCAGCAGCTTAGTAGCGGGAATGAACACTGAAGCTTTCTTT; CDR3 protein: CASSLVAGMNTEAFF
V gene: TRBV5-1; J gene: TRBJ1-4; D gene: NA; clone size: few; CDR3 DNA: TGCGCCAGCAGCAATGCCCGAGCGTCGGGTGAAAAACTGTTTTTT; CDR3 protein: CASSNARASGEKLFF
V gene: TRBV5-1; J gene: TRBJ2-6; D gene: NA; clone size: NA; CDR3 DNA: TGCGCCAGCAGCCCCCTTCCTGGGGCCAACGTCCTGACTTTC; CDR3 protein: CASSPLPGANVLTF
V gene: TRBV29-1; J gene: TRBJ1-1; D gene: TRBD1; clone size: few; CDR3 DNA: TGCAGCGTTGAACCAGACAGGGCACAGAACACTGAAGCTTTCTTT; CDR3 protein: CSVEPDRAQNTEAFF
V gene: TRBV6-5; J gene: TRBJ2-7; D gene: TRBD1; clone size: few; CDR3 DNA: TGTGCCAGCATAGGGGGCCACTCCTACGAGCAGTACTTC; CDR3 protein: CASIGGHSYEQYF
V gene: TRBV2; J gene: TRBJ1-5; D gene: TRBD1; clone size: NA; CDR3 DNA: TGTGCCAGCAGTGACCTTGGACAGGTAGTGAGTCAGCCCCAGCATTTT; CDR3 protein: CASSDLGQVVSQPQHF
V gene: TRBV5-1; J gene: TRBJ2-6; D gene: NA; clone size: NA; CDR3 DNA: TGCGCCAGCAGCTCCTCAGCGACCTCTGGGGCCAACGTCCTGACTTTC; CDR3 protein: CASSSSATSGANVLTF
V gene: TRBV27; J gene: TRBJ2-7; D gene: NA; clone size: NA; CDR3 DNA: TGTGCCAGCAGTCCCCTAGGATGGCCCCCCTACGAGCAGTACTTC; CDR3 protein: CASSPLGWPPYEQYF
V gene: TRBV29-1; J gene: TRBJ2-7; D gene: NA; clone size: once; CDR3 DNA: TGCAGCGTTGATCAAGGCAGGGGCTACGAGCAGTACTTC; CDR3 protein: CSVDQGRGYEQYF
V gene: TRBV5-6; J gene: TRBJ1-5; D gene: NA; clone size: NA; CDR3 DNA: TGTGCCAGCAGCTTGGGGAGTGTCCGTCAGCCCCAGCATTTT; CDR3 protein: CASSLGSVRQPQHF
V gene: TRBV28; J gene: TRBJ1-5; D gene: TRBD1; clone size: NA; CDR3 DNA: TGTGCCAGCAGAACGACAGGGGCCAATCAGCCCCAGCATTTT; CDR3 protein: CASRTTGANQPQHF
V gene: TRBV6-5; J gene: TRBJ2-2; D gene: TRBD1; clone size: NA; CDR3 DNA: TGTGCCAGCAGCGAGACAGGGATCCCCGGGGAGCTGTTTTTT; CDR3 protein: CASSETGIPGELFF
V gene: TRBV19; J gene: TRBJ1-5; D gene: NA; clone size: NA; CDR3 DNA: TGTGCCAGTAATCCCGGAGGGATTCTCAATCAGCCCCAGCATTTT; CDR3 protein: CASNPGGILNQPQHF
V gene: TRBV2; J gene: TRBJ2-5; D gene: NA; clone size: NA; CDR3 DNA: TGTGCCAGTCAACAAGAGACCCAGTACTTC; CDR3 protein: CASQQETQYF
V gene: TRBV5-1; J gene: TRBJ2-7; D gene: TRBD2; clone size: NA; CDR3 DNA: TGCGCCAGCAGCTCCACTAGCGGGAACTACGAGCAGTACTTC; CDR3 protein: CASSSTSGNYEQYF
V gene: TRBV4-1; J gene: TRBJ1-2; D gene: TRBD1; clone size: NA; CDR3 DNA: TGCGCCAGCAGCCAAGACAAAACCTCCACCGGGACAGGATCTGTCGGCTACACCTTC; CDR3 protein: CASSQDKTSTGTGSVGYTF
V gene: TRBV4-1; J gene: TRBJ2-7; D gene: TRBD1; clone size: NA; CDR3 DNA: TGCGCCAGCAGCCAAGAGGGCAGGGGGCCCTACGAGCAGTACTTC; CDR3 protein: CASSQEGRGPYEQYF
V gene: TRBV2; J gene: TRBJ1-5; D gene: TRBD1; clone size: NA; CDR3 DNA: TGTGCCAGCAGCGGGACAGGGAATCAGCCCCAGCATTTT; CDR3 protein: CASSGTGNQPQHF
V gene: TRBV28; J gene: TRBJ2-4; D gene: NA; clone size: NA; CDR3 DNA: TGTGCCAGCACCGGGGGAATTCTTCAGTACTTC; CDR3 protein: CASTGGILQYF
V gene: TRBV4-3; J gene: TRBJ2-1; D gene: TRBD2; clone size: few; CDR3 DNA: TGCGCCAGCAGCCAAGAATTACTAGCGGGTAACAATGAGCAGTTCTTC; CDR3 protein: CASSQELLAGNNEQFF
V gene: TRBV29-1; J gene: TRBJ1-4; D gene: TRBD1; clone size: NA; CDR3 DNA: TGCAGCGTCAAGACAGGGGATAATGAAAAACTGTTTTTT; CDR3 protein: CSVKTGDNEKLFF
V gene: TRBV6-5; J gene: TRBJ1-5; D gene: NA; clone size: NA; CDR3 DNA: TGTGCCAGCAGTCCCCACGGGGGTGGACAGCCCCAGCATTTT; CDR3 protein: CASSPHGGGQPQHF
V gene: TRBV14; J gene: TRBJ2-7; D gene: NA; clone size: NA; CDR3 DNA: TGTGCCAGCAGCCAAGTCGGGAGTACCTACGAGCAGTACTTC; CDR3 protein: CASSQVGSTYEQYF
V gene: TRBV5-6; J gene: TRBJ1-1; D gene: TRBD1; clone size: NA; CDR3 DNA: TGTGCCAGCAGCCCGCCAGGACAGGGGCTTAATGAAGCTTTCTTT; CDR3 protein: CASSPPGQGLNEAFF
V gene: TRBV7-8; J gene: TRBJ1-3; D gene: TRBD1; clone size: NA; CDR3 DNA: TGTGCCAGCAGCTTACTCCAGGGGGGCCTGGGTGGAAACACCATATATTTT; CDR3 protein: CASSLLQGGLGGNTIYF
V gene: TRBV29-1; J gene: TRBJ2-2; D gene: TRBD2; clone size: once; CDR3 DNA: TGCAGCGTTGCAGGACTAGCGGCGAACACCGGGGAGCTGTTTTTT; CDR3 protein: CSVAGLAANTGELFF
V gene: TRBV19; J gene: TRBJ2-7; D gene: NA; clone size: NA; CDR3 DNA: TGTGCCAGTAGTATAGCTCCCCGACAGTCAGAAACCTACGAGCAGTACTTC; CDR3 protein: CASSIAPRQSETYEQYF
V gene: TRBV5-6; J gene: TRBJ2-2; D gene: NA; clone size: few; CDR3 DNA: TGTGCCAGCAGCTTAACTGACAGAAACACCGGGGAGCTGTTTTTT; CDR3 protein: CASSLTDRNTGELFF
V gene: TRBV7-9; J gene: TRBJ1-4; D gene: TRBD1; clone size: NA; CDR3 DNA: TGTGCCAGCAGCTTAATCGACAGGGTGAATGAAAAACTGTTTTTT; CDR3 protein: CASSLIDRVNEKLFF
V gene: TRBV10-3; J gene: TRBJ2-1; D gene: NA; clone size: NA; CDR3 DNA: TGTGCCATCAGTCAAGCTAGATCCGATGAGCAGTTCTTC; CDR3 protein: CAISQARSDEQFF
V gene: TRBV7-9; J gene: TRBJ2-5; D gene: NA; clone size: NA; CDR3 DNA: TGTGCCAGCAGTCCATACCGGGACTCCAACGCGAAACAAGAGACCCAGTACTTC; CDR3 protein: CASSPYRDSNAKQETQYF
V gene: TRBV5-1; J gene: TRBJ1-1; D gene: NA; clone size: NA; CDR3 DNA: TGCGCCAGCAGCTCGCACGGGAGTGAAGCTTTCTTT; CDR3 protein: CASSSHGSEAFF
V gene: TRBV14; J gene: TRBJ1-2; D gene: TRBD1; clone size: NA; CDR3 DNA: TGTGCCAGCAGCCAAGATTGGGGACAGGGGGCATATGGCTACACCTTC; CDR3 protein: CASSQDWGQGAYGYTF
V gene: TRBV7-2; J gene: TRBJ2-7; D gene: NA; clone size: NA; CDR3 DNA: TGTGCCAGCAGCCACGCGGCTAGTTTTGAGGGCGAGCAGTACTTC; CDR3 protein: CASSHAASFEGEQYF
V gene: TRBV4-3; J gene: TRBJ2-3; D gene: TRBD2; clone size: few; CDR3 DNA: TGCGCCAGCAGCCAAGATTTTAGCGGGAGCGGCACAGATACGCAGTATTTT; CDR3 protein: CASSQDFSGSGTDTQYF
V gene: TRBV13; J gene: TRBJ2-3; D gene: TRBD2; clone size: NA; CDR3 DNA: TGTGCCAGCAGCCTGACTAGCGGGCGAGATACGCGGTATTTT; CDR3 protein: CASSLTSGRDTRYF
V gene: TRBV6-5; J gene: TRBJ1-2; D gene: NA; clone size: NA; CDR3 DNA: TGTGCCAGCAGTTACTCGCCGGCGGCTAACTATGGCTACACCTTC; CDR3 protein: CASSYSPAANYGYTF
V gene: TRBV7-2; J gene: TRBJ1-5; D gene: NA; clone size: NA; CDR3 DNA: TGTGCCAGCAGCTTAGCGGACAGCTACAATCAGCCCCAGCATTTT; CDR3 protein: CASSLADSYNQPQHF